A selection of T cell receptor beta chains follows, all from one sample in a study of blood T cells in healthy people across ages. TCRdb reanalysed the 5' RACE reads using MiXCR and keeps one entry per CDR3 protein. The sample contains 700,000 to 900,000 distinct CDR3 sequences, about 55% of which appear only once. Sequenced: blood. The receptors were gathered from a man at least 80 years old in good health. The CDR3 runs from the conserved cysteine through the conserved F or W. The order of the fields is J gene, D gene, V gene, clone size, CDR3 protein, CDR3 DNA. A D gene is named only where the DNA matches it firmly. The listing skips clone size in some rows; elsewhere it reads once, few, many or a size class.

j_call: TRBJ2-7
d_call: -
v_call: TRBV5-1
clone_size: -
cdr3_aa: CDSSTQGGSYEQYF
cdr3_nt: TGCGACAGCAGCACACAGGGAGGGTCCTACGAGCAGTACTTC

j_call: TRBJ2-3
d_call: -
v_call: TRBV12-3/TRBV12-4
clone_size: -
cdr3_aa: CASSRSGAHWDTQYF
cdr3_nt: TGTGCCAGCAGCCGATCGGGGGCACACTGGGATACGCAGTATTTT

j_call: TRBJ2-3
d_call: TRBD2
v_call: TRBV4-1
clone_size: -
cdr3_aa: CASSQREAPGNTQYF
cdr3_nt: TGCGCCAGCAGCCAGCGGGAGGCCCCGGGAAATACGCAGTATTTT

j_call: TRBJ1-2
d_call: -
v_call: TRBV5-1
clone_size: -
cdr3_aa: CASSLAIGQNGYTF
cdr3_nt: TGCGCCAGCAGCTTGGCCATAGGACAGAATGGCTACACCTTC

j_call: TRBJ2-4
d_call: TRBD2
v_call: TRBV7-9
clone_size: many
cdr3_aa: CASSSSGKVIQYF
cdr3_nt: TGTGCCAGCAGCTCAAGCGGGAAAGTCATTCAGTACTTC

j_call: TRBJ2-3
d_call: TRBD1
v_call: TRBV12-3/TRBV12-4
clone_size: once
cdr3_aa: CASSHQTGQRRSNRYAYF
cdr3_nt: TGTGCCAGCAGTCATCAGACAGGGCAAAGGAGATCGAACAGATACGCGTATTTT

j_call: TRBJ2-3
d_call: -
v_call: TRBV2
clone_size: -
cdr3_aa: CASSEGLAPDTQYF
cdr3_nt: TGTGCCAGCAGTGAGGGGTTAGCCCCAGATACGCAGTATTTT

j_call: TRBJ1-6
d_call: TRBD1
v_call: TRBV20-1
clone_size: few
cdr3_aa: CSAETGGAKNSPLHF
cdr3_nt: TGCAGTGCGGAGACAGGGGGCGCGAAAAATTCACCCCTCCACTTT

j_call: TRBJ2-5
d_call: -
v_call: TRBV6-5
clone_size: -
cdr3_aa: CASRSYQETQYF
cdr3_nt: TGTGCCAGCAGGTCGTACCAAGAGACCCAGTACTTC

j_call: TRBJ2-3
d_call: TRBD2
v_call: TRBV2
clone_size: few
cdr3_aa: CASSDPTSGTRYAYF
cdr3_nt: TGTGCCAGCAGTGACCCGACTAGCGGGACCAGATACGCGTATTTT

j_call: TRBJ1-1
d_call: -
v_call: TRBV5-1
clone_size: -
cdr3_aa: CASSPGGGLSTEAFF
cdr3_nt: TGCGCCAGCAGCCCGGGCGGGGGGCTTAGCACTGAAGCTTTCTTT

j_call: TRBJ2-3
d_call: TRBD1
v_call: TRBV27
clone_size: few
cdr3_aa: CASSLGTARGRYAYF
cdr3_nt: TGTGCCAGCAGCCTCGGGACAGCCAGGGGCAGATACGCGTATTTT

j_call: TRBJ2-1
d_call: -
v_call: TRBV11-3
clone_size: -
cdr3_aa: CASSFSPSVNEQFF
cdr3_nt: TGTGCCAGCAGTTTTAGTCCATCAGTGAATGAGCAGTTCTTC

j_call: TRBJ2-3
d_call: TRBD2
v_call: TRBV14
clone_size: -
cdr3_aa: CAGSLRGASGSPRYAYF
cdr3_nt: TGTGCCGGCAGCCTAAGAGGGGCTAGCGGGAGCCCCAGATACGCGTATTTT

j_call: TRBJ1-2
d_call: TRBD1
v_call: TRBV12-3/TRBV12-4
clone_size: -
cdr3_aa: CASSSRQGGGYTF
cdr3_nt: TGTGCCAGCAGTTCCCGACAGGGGGGTGGCTACACCTTC

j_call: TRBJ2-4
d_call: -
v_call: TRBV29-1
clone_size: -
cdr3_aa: CSVAPGGGDDIQYF
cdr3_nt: TGCAGCGTTGCCCCAGGGGGGGGCGATGACATTCAGTACTTC

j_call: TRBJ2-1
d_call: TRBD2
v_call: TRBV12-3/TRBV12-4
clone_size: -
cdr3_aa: CASSKAGAKGEQFF
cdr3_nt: TGTGCCAGCAGTAAAGCGGGAGCAAAAGGCGAGCAGTTCTTC

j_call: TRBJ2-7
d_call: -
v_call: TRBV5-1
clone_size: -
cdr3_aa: CASSPAGLHSYEQYF
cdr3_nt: TGCGCCAGCAGCCCGGCAGGGCTTCACTCCTACGAGCAGTACTTC

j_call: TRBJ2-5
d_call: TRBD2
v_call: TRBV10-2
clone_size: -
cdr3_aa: CASKIAGGGGETQYF
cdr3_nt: TGCGCCAGCAAAATAGCGGGAGGGGGTGGGGAGACCCAGTACTTC

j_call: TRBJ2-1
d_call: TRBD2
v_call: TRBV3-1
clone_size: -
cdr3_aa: CASSQLAGGREQFF
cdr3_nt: TGTGCCAGCAGCCAGCTAGCGGGAGGGCGGGAGCAGTTCTTC

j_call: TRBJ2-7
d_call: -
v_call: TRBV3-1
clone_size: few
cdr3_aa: CASSQEGRDHEQYF
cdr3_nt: TGTGCCAGCAGCCAAGAGGGCAGGGACCACGAGCAGTACTTC

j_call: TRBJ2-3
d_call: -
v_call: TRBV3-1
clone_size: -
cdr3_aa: CASSQSASRYAYF
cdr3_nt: TGTGCCAGCAGCCAATCCGCTTCTAGATACGCGTATTTT

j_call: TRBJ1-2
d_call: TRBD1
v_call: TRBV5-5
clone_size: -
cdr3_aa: CASSLFFGQGSSNYGYTF
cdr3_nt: TGTGCCAGCAGCCTTTTCTTCGGACAGGGGAGTTCCAACTATGGCTACACCTTC

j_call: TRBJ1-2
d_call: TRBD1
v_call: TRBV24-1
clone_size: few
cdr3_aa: CATSDRQGKYGYTF
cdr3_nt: TGTGCCACCAGTGACCGACAGGGAAAATATGGCTACACCTTC

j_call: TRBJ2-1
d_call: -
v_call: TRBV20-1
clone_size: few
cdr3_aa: CSAREQNYNEQFF
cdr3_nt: TGCAGTGCTAGAGAACAGAACTACAATGAGCAGTTCTTC

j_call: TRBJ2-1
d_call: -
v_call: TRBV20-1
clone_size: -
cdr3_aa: CSARESPGGLNEQFF
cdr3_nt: TGCAGTGCTAGAGAGTCTCCGGGGGGCCTTAATGAGCAGTTCTTC

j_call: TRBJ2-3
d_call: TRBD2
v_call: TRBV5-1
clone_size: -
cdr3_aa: CASSPGLGGEDTQYF
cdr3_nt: TGCGCCAGCAGCCCGGGACTAGGCGGGGAAGATACGCAGTATTTT

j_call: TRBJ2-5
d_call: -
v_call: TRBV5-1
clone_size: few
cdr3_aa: CASSLERNEQYF
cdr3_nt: TGCGCCAGCAGCTTGGAAAGGAATGAGCAGTACTTC

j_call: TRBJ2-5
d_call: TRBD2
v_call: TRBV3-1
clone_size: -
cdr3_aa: CASTDIGGTSGSNEQYF
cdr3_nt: TGTGCCAGCACCGATATCGGGGGGACTAGCGGGTCTAATGAGCAGTACTTC

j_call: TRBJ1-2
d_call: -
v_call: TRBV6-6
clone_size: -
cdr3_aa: CASMTNYGYTF
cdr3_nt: TGTGCCAGCATGACCAACTATGGCTACACCTTC

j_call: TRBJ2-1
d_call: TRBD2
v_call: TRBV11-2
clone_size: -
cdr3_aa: CASSWTCGRNEQFF
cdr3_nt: TGTGCCAGCAGCTGGACATGCGGGAGGAATGAGCAGTTCTTC

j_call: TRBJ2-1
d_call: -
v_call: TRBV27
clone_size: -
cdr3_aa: CASSVSSLQNEQFF
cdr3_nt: TGTGCCAGCAGTGTAAGTTCGCTACAAAATGAGCAGTTCTTC

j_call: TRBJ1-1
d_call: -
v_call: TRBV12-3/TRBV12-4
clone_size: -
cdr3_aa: CASSPLGQGWTEAFF
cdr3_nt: TGTGCCAGCAGCCCCCTTGGTCAGGGTTGGACTGAAGCTTTCTTT

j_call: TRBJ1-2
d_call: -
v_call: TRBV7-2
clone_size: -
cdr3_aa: CASSPQARGYTF
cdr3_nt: TGTGCCAGCAGCCCCCAGGCTCGGGGCTACACCTTC

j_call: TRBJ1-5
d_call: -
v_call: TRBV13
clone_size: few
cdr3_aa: CASSLGGRYQPQHF
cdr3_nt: TGTGCCAGCAGCTTAGGGGGCAGGTATCAGCCCCAGCATTTT

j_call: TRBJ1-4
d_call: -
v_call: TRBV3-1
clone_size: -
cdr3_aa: CASSQDLTGRDEKLFF
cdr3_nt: TGTGCCAGCAGCCAAGATCTTACAGGGCGGGATGAAAAACTGTTTTTT

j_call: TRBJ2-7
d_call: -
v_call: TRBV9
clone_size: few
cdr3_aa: CASSASTIAYEQYF
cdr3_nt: TGTGCCAGCAGCGCGTCGACTATAGCCTACGAGCAGTACTTC

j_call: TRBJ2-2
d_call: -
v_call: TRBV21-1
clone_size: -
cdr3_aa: CASTRQGIENTGELFF
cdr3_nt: TGTGCCAGCACTCGGCAGGGAATCGAGAATACCGGGGAGCTGTTTTTT

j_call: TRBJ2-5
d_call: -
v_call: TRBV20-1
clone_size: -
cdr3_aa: CSAETGTSETQYF
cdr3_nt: TGCAGTGCGGAAACCGGGACCTCAGAGACCCAGTACTTC

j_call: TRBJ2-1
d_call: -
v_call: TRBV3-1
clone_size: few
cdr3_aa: CASSQDSWGEQFF
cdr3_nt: TGTGCCAGCAGCCAAGATTCCTGGGGAGAGCAGTTCTTC

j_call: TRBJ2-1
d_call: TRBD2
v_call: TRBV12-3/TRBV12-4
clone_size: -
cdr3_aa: CASSLDPGVGLAGGAEQFF
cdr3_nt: TGTGCCAGCAGTTTAGACCCCGGGGTCGGACTAGCGGGAGGTGCTGAGCAGTTCTTC

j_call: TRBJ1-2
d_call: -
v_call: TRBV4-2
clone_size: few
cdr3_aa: CASSQDLTANYGYTF
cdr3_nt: TGTGCCAGCAGCCAAGATCTAACGGCGAACTATGGCTACACCTTC

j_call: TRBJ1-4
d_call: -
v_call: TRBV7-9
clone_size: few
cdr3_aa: CASNPDRPGEKLFF
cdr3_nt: TGTGCCAGCAACCCGGACCGGCCGGGGGAAAAACTGTTTTTT

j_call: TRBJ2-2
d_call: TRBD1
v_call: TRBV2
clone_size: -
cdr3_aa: CASSGQGRITGELFF
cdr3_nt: TGTGCCAGCAGTGGACAGGGAAGGATCACCGGGGAGCTGTTTTTT